These 16 T cell receptor beta chains share one sample of origin, sequenced in a study of T cell repertoires in cytomegalovirus infection (dated by TCRdb to about 2019). Instrument used: Illumina HiSeq 1500. TCRdb reanalyzed the raw reads on its own, using fastp at Q25 for trimming and MiXCR for clone calling, and kept in-frame beta chains. Each entry is one CDR3 protein sequence, shown with its most common DNA and genes. The sample has a few hundred thousand distinct CDR3 sequences on record, 15% to 20% of them singletons. The leading ten clones occupy roughly 9% of the sample. The source material was PBMCs. The receptors were sampled from a human donor in good health (CMV status not recorded). Some clones in this sample may be carry-over from other donors' samples.

V usage is TRBV6-5 and J usage is TRBJ2-4; 7 positions match TRBD2. The CDR3 is 16 amino acids. Germline V gene data show CDR1 as MNHEY and CDR2 as SVGAGI. V lost 7 bases, J lost 2 bases, and 11 bases stayed unmatched. CDR3 residues: CASISLRERSKNIQYF. The DNA of the CDR3 is TGTGCCAGCATCAGCCTGCGGGAGCGGTCCAAAAACATTCAGTACTTC.

This clonotype was counted many times. The rearrangement uses TRBV7-2 and TRBJ1-1, with D perhaps matching TRBD1 (6 bases). Trimming removed 4 bases at V and 6 bases at J, with 9 bases between. The germline V gene encodes CDR1 SGHTA and CDR2 FQGNSA. CDR3 length: 12 residues. CDR3 nucleotides: TGTGCCAGCAGCTCCCGGGGGCCTGAAGCTTTCTTT. Translated, it gives CASSSRGPEAFF.

This clonotype was counted ten times or more. The CDR3 here is CASSVWTGDYEQYF. In nucleotides, the CDR3 is TGTGCCAGCAGCGTGTGGACAGGAGACTACGAGCAGTACTTC. V and J are TRBV7-2 and TRBJ2-7; 7 bases match TRBD1. J lost 3 bases, V lost 5 bases, and 7 bases had no gene match. CDR1 is SGHTA, CDR2 FQGNSA, per germline. CDR3 length: 14 residues.

This clonotype was recorded a few times. The chain has TRBV20-1 and TRBJ1-4; D gene unclear. This CDR3 contains 14 residues. CDR1 is DFQATT and CDR2 is SNEGSKA in the germline V gene (reference sequence). V was trimmed by 6 bases and J by 5 bases, leaving 16 bases between them. CDR3 residues: CSANKGGRNEKLFF. CDR3 sequence (DNA): TGCAGTGCAAATAAGGGCGGGAGGAATGAAAAACTGTTTTTT.

The J gene is TRBJ1-1, the V gene TRBV27, with D unclear. The CDR3 runs to 15 residues. Germline loops: CDR1 MNHEY, CDR2 SMNVEV (reference sequence). V lost 5 bases and J 0 bases, leaving 13 bases between the germline ends. The CDR3: CASSPLPAMNTEAFF. The CDR3 bases are TGTGCCAGCAGTCCCCTGCCAGCTATGAACACTGAAGCTTTCTTT.

The chain links TRBV29-1 to TRBJ2-1, with a weak D call TRBD1 (6 bases). The ends were cut back, 8 bases at V and 0 bases at J, with 11 bases in the middle. The CDR3 extends over 13 amino acids. Germline lookup yields CDR1 SQVTM and CDR2 ANQGSEA. DNA for the CDR3: TGCAGCTGGGGGCAGCTCTCCTACAATGAGCAGTTCTTC. This gives the protein CSWGQLSYNEQFF.

The gene calls are TRBV12-3 or TRBV12-4 and TRBJ1-1; D unresolved. V lost 3 bases and J lost 0, with 11 bases in between. The CDR3 runs 15 residues. The CDR3 nucleotides are TGTGCCAGCAGTTTCTGGGGTGGGGTGAACACTGAAGCTTTCTTT. As protein: CASSFWGGVNTEAFF.

This clonotype has at least ten counts. The genes are TRBV7-8 and TRBJ2-1; D is uncertain. The CDR3 covers 13 residues. Trimming removed 0 bases at V and 9 bases at J, with 9 bases between. Per germline, CDR1 SGHVS and CDR2 FQNEAQ. CDR3: CASSLAGRSEQFF. CDR3 nucleotides: TGTGCCAGCAGCTTAGCAGGTAGATCTGAGCAGTTCTTC. The entire variable domain, with the rest obtained from reference TRBV7-8 and TRBJ2-1, is as follows: GAGVSQSPRYKVAKRGQDVALRCDPISGHVSLFWYQQALGQGPEFLTYFQNEAQLDKSGLPSDRFFAERPEGSVSTLKIQRTQQEDSAVYLCASSLAGRSEQFFGPGTRLTVL.

About this clonotype itself: At one of its ends the junction is not consistent with the germline gene, which may arise from a read error. The J gene is TRBJ2-5, the V gene TRBV6-2 or TRBV6-3, with unresolved D. Looked up from germline, CDR1 is MNHEY and CDR2 is SVGEGT. This CDR3 has 14 residues. The CDR3 DNA sequence: TGTGCCAGCGGAATTGGTGTCCCCCAAGGGACCCAGTACTTC. As protein: CASGIGVPQGTQYF.

The table lists this clonotype with many counts. The chain couples TRBV7-2 to TRBJ2-3, with D perhaps TRBD1 or TRBD2 (5 bases each). CDR3 length equals 14 residues. V was clipped by 5 bases and J by 3 bases, with 12 bases between them. Germline CDR1 SGHTA, CDR2 FQGNSA. The CDR3 bases are TGTGCCAGCAGCGTACGCAGGGAGACAGATACGCAGTATTTT. Its protein is CASSVRRETDTQYF.

This clonotype was seen at least ten times. The chain uses TRBV6-1 and TRBJ2-6; weak D call: TRBD1 (5 bases). V lost 6 bases and J 4 bases, leaving 10 bases between the germline ends. This CDR3 is 14 amino acids long. Germline values: CDR1 MNHNS, CDR2 SASEGT. CDR3 sequence: CASSSGSGANVLTF. The CDR3 DNA follows: TGTGCCAGCAGCTCAGGGTCCGGGGCCAACGTCCTGACTTTC.

This clonotype was seen only a few times. The chain joins TRBV7-9 to TRBJ2-5; D assignment may be TRBD1 or TRBD2 (6 bases each). CDR1 is SEHNR and CDR2 is FQNEAQ in the germline V gene (reference sequence). The CDR3 covers 14 residues. The V end was cut by 5 bases, the J end by 4 bases, with 14 bases between. The CDR3, as DNA: TGTGCCAGCAGCCCCTCGGGGGCAGGAGAGACCCAGTACTTC. This sequence encodes CASSPSGAGETQYF.

This rearrangement joins TRBV20-1 to TRBJ2-5; no firm D call. Germline loops: CDR1 DFQATT, CDR2 SNEGSKA (reference sequence). CDR3 size: 14 residues. The V end was cut by 0 bases, the J end by 1 base, with 9 bases between. In DNA form, the CDR3 reads TGCAGTGCTAGAGAGCAGAGTTCCCAAGAGACCCAGTACTTC. It yields the protein CSAREQSSQETQYF.

This clonotype has just a few counts. The chain carries TRBV7-9 and TRBJ2-1; D is unclear. The CDR3 sequence is 11 residues long. V lost 5 bases to trimming and J lost 9 bases, with 8 bases between them. Germline V gene lookup returns CDR1 SEHNR and CDR2 FQNEAQ (reference sequence). The CDR3 sequence is CASSPVFEQFF. As DNA, the CDR3 is TGTGCCAGCAGCCCCGTATTTGAGCAGTTCTTC.

This clonotype came up many times. J is TRBJ1-1 and V is TRBV7-2, with D hard to call. The V end was cut by 3 bases, the J end by 1 base, with 9 bases between. The CDR3 runs to 14 residues. Germline V gene data show CDR1 as SGHTA and CDR2 as FQGNSA. CDR3 nucleotides: TGTGCCAGCAGCTTCAACCAACAGAACACTGAAGCTTTCTTT. Translated, it gives CASSFNQQNTEAFF.

The CDR3 loop is CASSLTGTSNQPQHF. In DNA form, the CDR3 reads TGTGCCAGCAGTTTGACAGGGACTAGCAATCAGCCCCAGCATTTT. The J gene is TRBJ1-5, the V gene TRBV28; 7 bases agree with TRBD1. Per the germline V gene, CDR1 is MDHEN and CDR2 is SYDVKM. This CDR3 is 15 amino acids long. V shed 3 bases and J 0 bases; nucleotides not matched to a gene: 2.